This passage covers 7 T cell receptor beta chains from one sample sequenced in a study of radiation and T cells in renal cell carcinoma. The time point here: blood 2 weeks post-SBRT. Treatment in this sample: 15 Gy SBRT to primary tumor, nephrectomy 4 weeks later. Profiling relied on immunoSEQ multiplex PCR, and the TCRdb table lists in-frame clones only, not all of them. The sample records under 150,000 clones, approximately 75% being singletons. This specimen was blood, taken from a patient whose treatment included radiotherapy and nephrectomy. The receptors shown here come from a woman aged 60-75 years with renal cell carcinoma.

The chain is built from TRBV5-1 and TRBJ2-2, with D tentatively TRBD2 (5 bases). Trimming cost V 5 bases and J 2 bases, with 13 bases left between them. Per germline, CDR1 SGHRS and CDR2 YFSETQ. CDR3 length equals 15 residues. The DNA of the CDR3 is TGCGCCAGCAGGTTTGTGGAGGTCAACACCGGGGAGCTGTTTTTT. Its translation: CASRFVEVNTGELFF.

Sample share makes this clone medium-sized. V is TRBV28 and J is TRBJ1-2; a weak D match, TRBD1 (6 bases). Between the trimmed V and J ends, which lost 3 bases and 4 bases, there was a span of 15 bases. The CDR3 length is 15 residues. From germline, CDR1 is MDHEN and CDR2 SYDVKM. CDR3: CASSFRDILLYGYTF. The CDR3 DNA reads TGTGCCAGCAGTTTTCGGGACATCCTTCTCTATGGCTACACCTTC.

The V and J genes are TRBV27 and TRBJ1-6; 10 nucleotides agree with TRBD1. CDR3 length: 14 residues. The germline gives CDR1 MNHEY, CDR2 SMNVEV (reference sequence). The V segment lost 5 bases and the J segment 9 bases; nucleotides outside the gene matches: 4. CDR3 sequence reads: CASSTTGGISPLHF. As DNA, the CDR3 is TGTGCCAGCAGTACGACAGGGGGCATTTCACCCCTCCACTTT.

DNA for the CDR3: TGCGCCAGCAGCTTGAGACAGGGAAACTCTGGAAACACCATATATTTT. Translating gives CASSLRQGNSGNTIYF. This sequence joins TRBV5-1 and TRBJ1-3, with TRBD1 matching 7 bases. Germline values: CDR1 SGHRS, CDR2 YFSETQ. CDR3 size: 16 residues. The V gene end was trimmed by 1 base and the J gene end by 0 bases; junction bases not matched to a gene: 4.

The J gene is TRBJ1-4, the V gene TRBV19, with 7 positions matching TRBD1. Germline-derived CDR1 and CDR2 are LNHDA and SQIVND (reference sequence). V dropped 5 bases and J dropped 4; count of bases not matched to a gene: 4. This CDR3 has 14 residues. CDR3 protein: CASSGGQDNEKLFF. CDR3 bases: TGTGCCAGTAGTGGAGGACAGGATAATGAAAAACTGTTTTTT.

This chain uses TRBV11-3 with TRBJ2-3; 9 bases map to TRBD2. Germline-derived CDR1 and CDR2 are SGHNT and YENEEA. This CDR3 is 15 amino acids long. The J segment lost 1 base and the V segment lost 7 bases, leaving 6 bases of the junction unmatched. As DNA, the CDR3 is TGTGCCAGCATCAGCGGGGGGAGATGCACAGATACGCAGTATTTT. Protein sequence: CASISGGRCTDTQYF.

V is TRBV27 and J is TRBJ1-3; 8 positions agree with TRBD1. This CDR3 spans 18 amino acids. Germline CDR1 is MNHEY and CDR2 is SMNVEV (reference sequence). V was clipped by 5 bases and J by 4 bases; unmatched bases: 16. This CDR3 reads CASSRSGTGTGTGNTIYF. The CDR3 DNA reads TGTGCCAGCAGTCGGTCTGGTACCGGGACAGGAACAGGAAACACCATATATTTT.